This is a list of T cell receptor beta chains from one sample in a study of blood T cells in healthy people across ages. Each CDR3 protein gets one entry after TCRdb re-called the 5' RACE reads with MiXCR. This table holds about 780,000 distinct CDR3 sequences, around 50% found once. The specimen was blood. The receptors stem from an elderly man in good health. CDR3s include the opening cysteine and the closing phenylalanine or tryptophan. Fields, in order: D gene, clone size, V gene, J gene, CDR3 DNA, CDR3 protein. A D gene is named only where the DNA matches it firmly. Size values are once, few and many counts, or a class for expanded clones, and some rows have none.

TRBD2,.,TRBV29-1,TRBJ2-7,TGCAGCGTTGAGGCGGGAGGGAACTACGAGCAGTACTTC,CSVEAGGNYEQYF
TRBD1,.,TRBV10-3,TRBJ1-5,TGTGCCATCAGGGGGGACAGCTCCAATCAGCCCCAGCATTTT,CAIRGDSSNQPQHF
TRBD1,few,TRBV5-1,TRBJ2-5,TGCGCCAGCAGCTTGTCCCCACAGGGGGCGAAGACCCAGTACTTC,CASSLSPQGAKTQYF
TRBD1,.,TRBV10-3,TRBJ2-5,TGTGCCATACAGGACAGGGTGGAAGGAGAGACCCAGTACTTC,CAIQDRVEGETQYF
TRBD2,once,TRBV20-1,TRBJ2-7,TGCAGTGCCGTAAGGCTAGCGGGACTCCCTAACTACGAGCAGTACTTC,CSAVRLAGLPNYEQYF
.,.,TRBV11-3,TRBJ2-3,TGTGCCAGCAGCGCTATCGGGGGCACAGATACGCAGTATTTT,CASSAIGGTDTQYF
.,.,TRBV6-5,TRBJ2-5,TGTGCCAGCAGCGTCGACCCAGAGGAGACCCAGTACTTC,CASSVDPEETQYF
.,many,TRBV29-1,TRBJ2-5,TGCAGCGCCGAACGATCGCGGACCCAGTACTTC,CSAERSRTQYF
TRBD2,few,TRBV20-1,TRBJ2-1,TGCAGTTCGTACACCGGGACTAGCGGGAGAAATGAGCAGTTCTTC,CSSYTGTSGRNEQFF
TRBD1,.,TRBV27,TRBJ2-7,TGTGCCAGCAGTTTGGGACAGGTGAGCGCCTACGAGCAGTACTTC,CASSLGQVSAYEQYF
.,.,TRBV7-2,TRBJ2-1,TGTGCCAGCAGCACGACTAATCTCGGTGAGCAGTTCTTC,CASSTTNLGEQFF
.,.,TRBV12-3/TRBV12-4,TRBJ2-7,TGTGCCAGCGGGGGGACGGTTCCCTACGAGCAGTACTTC,CASGGTVPYEQYF
.,.,TRBV20-1,TRBJ1-1,TGCAGTGCTCCTAAGGAGGACAGATCGAACACTGAAGCTTTCTTT,CSAPKEDRSNTEAFF
.,many,TRBV7-2,TRBJ2-5,TGTGCCAGCAGCAAGACAGGTTACGAGACCCAGTACTTC,CASSKTGYETQYF
.,.,TRBV20-1,TRBJ2-2,TGCAGTGCAAGTAGGAACACCGGGGAGCTGTTTTTT,CSASRNTGELFF
.,.,TRBV12-3/TRBV12-4,TRBJ1-2,TGTGCCAGCAGCCGAGGGGGGGGTCGCTATGGCTACACCTTC,CASSRGGGRYGYTF
.,.,TRBV6-2/TRBV6-3,TRBJ1-5,TGTGCCAGCAGTTACGAGGGACTGATTGGTCAGCCCCAGCATTTT,CASSYEGLIGQPQHF
TRBD2,.,TRBV28,TRBJ2-5,TGTGCCAGCGCCGGAAGGACTAGCGGACAAGAGACCCAGTACTTC,CASAGRTSGQETQYF
TRBD2,.,TRBV20-1,TRBJ2-7,TGCAGTGCTAGTGACCCCGCCACCGGGACTAGCGGTTACGAGCAGTACTTC,CSASDPATGTSGYEQYF
TRBD1,.,TRBV20-1,TRBJ1-4,TGCAGTGCTAGAGATAGGGGTCAGGGGGGGCCTCTCGATGAAAAACTGTTTTTT,CSARDRGQGGPLDEKLFF
.,.,TRBV7-8,TRBJ2-6,TGTGCCAGCAGCGTAGTTTACGGTGCTGGGGCCAACGTCCTGACTTTC,CASSVVYGAGANVLTF
.,few,TRBV5-1,TRBJ2-3,TGCGCCAGCAGCTTGTCGAGGGCCACAGATACGCAGTATTTT,CASSLSRATDTQYF
.,.,TRBV12-3/TRBV12-4,TRBJ2-3,TGTGCCAGCAGGTCAGATTCTGATACGCAGTATTTT,CASRSDSDTQYF
.,.,TRBV5-1,TRBJ1-5,TGCGCCAGCAGGGAGGCCACTCATAGCAATCAGCCCCAGCATTTT,CASREATHSNQPQHF
TRBD2,many,TRBV2,TRBJ2-5,TGTGCCAGCAGTGAAGGACTAGCGGGAGGCACGCAAGAGACCCAGTACTTC,CASSEGLAGGTQETQYF
.,.,TRBV27,TRBJ2-5,TGTGCCAGCAGTTTCTCTCGGAGGGAAGAGACCCAGTACTTC,CASSFSRREETQYF
TRBD1,few,TRBV12-3/TRBV12-4,TRBJ1-4,TGTGCCAGCAGTCAAAACAGGGGGGCTAATGAAAAACTGTTTTTT,CASSQNRGANEKLFF
.,.,TRBV7-2,TRBJ1-1,TGTGCCAGCAGCTCCAGTGAAGCTTTCTTT,CASSSSEAFF
TRBD1,.,TRBV27,TRBJ1-6,TGTGCCAGCAGGGCCGGGGACAGGGACCTTCGGGGACCCCTCCACTTT,CASRAGDRDLRGPLHF
.,few,TRBV6-1,TRBJ2-5,TGTGCCAGCAGTCGGAGGGAGCAAGAGACCCAGTACTTC,CASSRREQETQYF
TRBD2,.,TRBV7-9,TRBJ2-5,TGCGCCAGCAGCTTGGGACTAGCGGGAGAAGAGACCCAGTACTTC,CASSLGLAGEETQYF
TRBD2,few,TRBV5-1,TRBJ2-7,TGCGCCAGCAGCTTGGAGGTTAGCGGGAGTAACTACGAGCAGTACTTC,CASSLEVSGSNYEQYF
.,few,TRBV7-2,TRBJ2-3,TGTGCCAGCAGCTTACAGGTCCCAGATACGCAGTATTTT,CASSLQVPDTQYF
.,.,TRBV2,TRBJ1-4,TGTGCCAGCAGTGCTGACGGGGACAATGAAAAACTGTTTTTT,CASSADGDNEKLFF
.,once,TRBV12-3/TRBV12-4,TRBJ1-1,TGTGCCAGCAGTTTAATAGGGCAGGGAGCTTTCTTT,CASSLIGQGAFF
.,few,TRBV12-3/TRBV12-4,TRBJ2-3,TGTGCCAGCAGTTTAGGCGGGGCAGCCACAGATACGCAGTATTTT,CASSLGGAATDTQYF
.,many,TRBV6-2/TRBV6-3,TRBJ2-3,TGTGCCAGCAGTTACGTGGATACGCAGTATTTT,CASSYVDTQYF
.,.,TRBV27,TRBJ1-2,TGTGCCAGCAGATTGGGGGACTATGGCTACACCTTC,CASRLGDYGYTF
.,.,TRBV6-1,TRBJ2-1,TGTGCCAGCAGTGTAACTCTAGCGATCAATGAGCAGTTCTTC,CASSVTLAINEQFF
TRBD1,many,TRBV5-1,TRBJ2-7,TGCGCCAGCAGCTTAACAGGGGATTCCTACGAGCAGTACTTC,CASSLTGDSYEQYF
TRBD2,.,TRBV30,TRBJ2-7,TGTGCCTGGAGTACGGGACTAGCGGGAGACGAGCAGTACTTC,CAWSTGLAGDEQYF
.,few,TRBV7-2,TRBJ2-3,TGTGCCAGCAGCCCCACGAGGACTCTTCTTACAGATACGCAGTATTTT,CASSPTRTLLTDTQYF
.,.,TRBV12-3/TRBV12-4,TRBJ2-5,TGTGCCAGCAGTTTAGCGTCGGTAGAGACCCAGTACTTC,CASSLASVETQYF
.,few,TRBV7-2,TRBJ1-1,TGTGCCAGCAGCTTCGGGGAAACTGAAGCTTTCTTT,CASSFGETEAFF
TRBD2,.,TRBV20-1,TRBJ2-2,TGCAGTGCTAGGCCTAGCGGGAGGACCGGGGAGCTGTTTTTT,CSARPSGRTGELFF
.,.,TRBV6-1,TRBJ2-6,TGTGCCATACCCGGAGAGGGATCTGGGGCCAACGTCCTGACTTTC,CAIPGEGSGANVLTF